The 32 T cell receptor beta chains reported below all come from one sample, sequenced in a study of blood T cells in healthy people across ages. A J-beta primer mix and a sample-barcoded 5' primer were used in a second PCR of roughly 6 to 11 cycles. MiXCR was run by TCRdb on the 5' RACE reads, yielding one entry per CDR3 protein. Here the sample spans about 1 million distinct CDR3 sequences, 40% to 50% being singletons. The source material was blood. These receptors were collected from an older woman in good health.

Only one count was recorded for this clonotype. The chain is built from TRBV30 and TRBJ2-7; 7 bases match TRBD1. Germline CDR1 GTSNPN, CDR2 SVGIG (reference sequence). There are 13 residues in the CDR3. V was pared by 6 bases and J by 0 bases, with 5 bases of the junction left unmatched. CDR3 sequence: CACPGQSSYEQYF. DNA for the CDR3: TGTGCCTGTCCGGGACAGAGCTCCTACGAGCAGTACTTC.

J is TRBJ2-1 and V is TRBV5-1; 11 bases are a match to TRBD2. The germline V gene encodes CDR1 SGHRS and CDR2 YFSETQ. CDR3 size: 14 residues. After removal of 2 bases from V and 8 bases from J, the junction contained 3 bases not matched to a gene. The CDR3 sequence is CASSLTSGSDEQFF. The CDR3 DNA is TGCGCCAGCAGCTTAACTAGCGGGAGTGATGAGCAGTTCTTC. Supplemented by reference TRBV5-1 and TRBJ2-1, the full variable domain reads KAGVTQTPRYLIKTRGQQVTLSCSPISGHRSVSWYQQTPGQGLQFLFEYFSETQRNKGNFPGRFSGRQFSNSRSEMNVSTLELGDSALYLCASSLTSGSDEQFFGPGTRLTVL.

The chain employs TRBV5-1 and TRBJ1-4; 7 bases agree with TRBD1. CDR1 and CDR2 (germline): SGHRS, YFSETQ. Trimming at V came to 4 bases and at J to 8 bases, leaving 8 bases not matched to a gene. CDR3 length: 14 amino acids. Written as DNA, the CDR3 is TGCGCCAGCAGCGCCCGGACAGGAGGAGAAAAACTGTTTTTT. It encodes CASSARTGGEKLFF.

V gene TRBV27 combines with J gene TRBJ2-1; TRBD2 might be the D (6 bases). The CDR3 is 18 amino acids. V was trimmed by 5 bases and J by 4 bases, leaving 24 bases between them. The V gene's germline CDR1 is MNHEY and CDR2 SMNVEV (reference sequence). This chain's CDR3 is CASSPWGVSVRGYNEQFF. Written as DNA, the CDR3 is TGTGCCAGCAGTCCATGGGGGGTCAGCGTAAGAGGTTACAATGAGCAGTTCTTC.

This chain connects TRBV19 to TRBJ1-1; D is possibly TRBD1 (6 bases). V lost 3 bases and J lost 1, with 15 bases in between. This CDR3 is built from 16 residues. Germline V gene data show CDR1 as LNHDA and CDR2 as SQIVND (reference sequence). In nucleotides, the CDR3 is TGTGCCAGTAGTATTATTTTTGGGGGGGCGAACACTGAAGCTTTCTTT. This gives the protein CASSIIFGGANTEAFF.

The chain carries TRBV27 and TRBJ1-5, with D maybe TRBD1 (6 bases). This CDR3 has 15 amino acids. The germline V and J ends were trimmed by 6 bases and 0 bases, with 12 bases remaining between them. Germline CDR1 and CDR2: MNHEY and SMNVEV (reference sequence). The CDR3 spells CASRARQVSNQPQHF. Here the CDR3 DNA reads TGTGCCAGCAGAGCGCGACAGGTTAGCAATCAGCCCCAGCATTTT.

This clonotype was counted a few times. The chain joins TRBV20-1 to TRBJ2-3; TRBD2 might be the D (5 bases). CDR1 is DFQATT and CDR2 is SNEGSKA in the germline V gene (reference sequence). The CDR3 extends over 15 amino acids. Trimming stripped 0 bases from V and 5 bases from J, with 15 bases between. The CDR3: CSARDPEGAVDTQYF. The CDR3 DNA reads TGCAGTGCTAGAGATCCTGAGGGAGCGGTAGATACGCAGTATTTT.

The chain is built from TRBV30 and TRBJ2-1, with 7 positions matching TRBD2. CDR1 GTSNPN and CDR2 SVGIG come from the germline V gene (reference sequence). CDR3 size: 14 residues. J gave up 6 bases and V 0 bases, and 5 bases lay outside the gene matches. The CDR3 protein is CAWSVGGVFNEQFF. Written as DNA, the CDR3 is TGTGCCTGGAGTGTTGGGGGGGTGTTCAATGAGCAGTTCTTC.

The chain links TRBV20-1 to TRBJ2-7; TRBD2 aligns across 15 bases. From germline, CDR1 is DFQATT and CDR2 SNEGSKA (reference sequence). V was clipped by 6 bases and J by 0 bases; unmatched bases: 6. The CDR3 has 16 amino acids. The CDR3 nucleotides are TGCAGTGCAACCGGGACTAGCGGGAGGATCTCCTACGAGCAGTACTTC. Translating it yields CSATGTSGRISYEQYF.

This clonotype was detected only a few times. The chain is built from TRBV20-1 and TRBJ2-7; TRBD2 might be the D (6 bases). Per germline, CDR1 DFQATT and CDR2 SNEGSKA (reference sequence). Trimming shortened V by 1 base and J by 3 bases, and 10 bases separated the two germline ends. The CDR3 covers 13 residues. The CDR3 reads CSARGLVSYEQYF. Here the CDR3 DNA reads TGCAGTGCTAGAGGACTAGTAAGCTACGAGCAGTACTTC.

This chain connects TRBV5-6 to TRBJ2-3; the match to TRBD2 covers 10 bases. Germline trimming cut 1 base from V and 1 base from J; bases unmatched to any gene: 6. The CDR3 consists of 17 residues. Germline V gene lookup returns CDR1 SGHDT and CDR2 YYEEEE. CDR3 sequence: CASSLNRGTSGTDTQYF. DNA for the CDR3: TGTGCCAGCAGCTTGAATAGGGGGACTAGCGGCACAGATACGCAGTATTTT.

This sequence joins TRBV28 and TRBJ2-4, with TRBD1 identical over 8 bases. Trimming removed 4 bases from V and 4 bases from J; junction bases left unmatched: 6. Per germline, CDR1 MDHEN and CDR2 SYDVKM. The CDR3 is 15 residues long. CDR3 loop: CASSSPGTGKNIQYF. CDR3 DNA sequence: TGTGCCAGCAGTTCCCCCGGGACAGGAAAAAACATTCAGTACTTC.

This clonotype was seen only a few times. The V and J genes are TRBV15 and TRBJ1-2; the match to TRBD1 covers 11 bases. In germline, CDR1 is LNHNV, CDR2 YYDKDF (reference sequence). The CDR3 is 14 amino acids. Trimming cost V 5 bases and J 8 bases; bases outside gene matches: 7. CDR3 amino acids: CATSPDRGRGGYTF. The CDR3 DNA reads as TGTGCCACCAGCCCGGACAGGGGGCGAGGCGGCTACACCTTC.

The chain uses TRBV7-9 and TRBJ1-2; TRBD1 aligns across 9 bases. In germline, CDR1 is SEHNR, CDR2 FQNEAQ (reference sequence). J gave up 3 bases and V 0 bases, and 2 bases lay outside the gene matches. The CDR3 runs to 15 residues. The CDR3 DNA follows: TGTGCCAGCAGCTTAGCACAGGGGGCACACTATGGCTACACCTTC. It specifies CASSLAQGAHYGYTF.

A few counts support this clonotype. The rearrangement uses TRBV16 and TRBJ2-7; D might be TRBD2 (6 bases). Deletions cut 3 bases from V and 6 bases from J, with 12 bases between. CDR3 length equals 13 residues. Germline values: CDR1 KGHSY, CDR2 FQNENV. The CDR3 loop reads CASSQGRTGEQYF. Written as DNA, the CDR3 is TGTGCCAGCAGCCAGGGGAGGACCGGCGAGCAGTACTTC.

This clonotype was counted between two and nine times. This chain connects TRBV29-1 to TRBJ2-1; the match to TRBD2 covers 7 bases. Germline V gene lookup returns CDR1 SQVTM and CDR2 ANQGSEA. The junction had 10 bases not matched to a gene; V was cut back by 2 bases and J by 6 bases. The CDR3 length is 15 residues. CDR3 protein: CSVERMAGEGNEQFF. The CDR3 DNA follows: TGCAGCGTTGAACGGATGGCGGGAGAAGGCAATGAGCAGTTCTTC.

The genes are TRBV2 and TRBJ2-5; tentative D call: TRBD2 (5 bases). The CDR3 length is 15 residues. The V end lost 1 base, the J end lost 5 bases, and 14 bases lay between the germline ends. From germline, CDR1 is SNHLY and CDR2 FYNNEI. The CDR3 sequence: CASSEVDKGAETQYF. CDR3 coding DNA: TGTGCCAGCAGTGAAGTCGATAAGGGAGCGGAGACCCAGTACTTC.

This clonotype was recorded many times. This chain connects TRBV29-1 to TRBJ2-5, with 7 bases lining up with TRBD2. The CDR3 contains 10 residues. Per germline, CDR1 SQVTM and CDR2 ANQGSEA. The V gene end was trimmed by 6 bases and the J gene end by 5 bases; junction bases not matched to a gene: 0. Here the CDR3 DNA reads TGCAGCGTCGGGAGGGAGACCCAGTACTTC. It translates to CSVGRETQYF. The full variable domain, with the rest looked up from reference TRBV29-1 and TRBJ2-5, is SAVISQKPSRDICQRGTSLTIQCQVDSQVTMMFWYRQQPGQSLTLIATANQGSEATYESGFVIDKFPISRPNLTFSTLTVSNMSPEDSSIYLCSVGRETQYFGPGTRLLVL.

A few counts support this clonotype. The V call is TRBV7-2, the J call TRBJ2-1, with D perhaps matching TRBD2 (5 bases). The germline V and J ends were trimmed by 2 bases and 8 bases, with 25 bases remaining between them. CDR1 SGHTA and CDR2 FQGNSA come from the germline V gene. The CDR3 spans 18 residues. CDR3 amino acids: CASSLRGRTPGFRHEQFF. CDR3 coding DNA: TGTGCCAGCAGCTTACGAGGGCGGACGCCGGGATTTCGACATGAGCAGTTCTTC. Looking up the rest from reference TRBV7-2 and TRBJ2-1 gives the full variable domain: GAGVSQSPSNKVTEKGKDVELRCDPISGHTALYWYRQSLGQGLEFLIYFQGNSAPDKSGLPSDRFSAERTGGSVSTLTIQRTQQEDSAVYLCASSLRGRTPGFRHEQFFGPGTRLTVL.

J is TRBJ2-5 and V is TRBV4-1; 13 bases are shared with TRBD2. This CDR3 has 15 residues. Germline V gives CDR1 MGHRA, CDR2 YSYEKL. Trimming took 3 bases from V and 11 from J; bases not matched to a gene: 9. As DNA, the CDR3 is TGCGCCAGCAGCCAGCGGACTAGCGGGGGCTATGAGCAGTACTTC. It translates to CASSQRTSGGYEQYF.

J is TRBJ2-7 and V is TRBV7-2; TRBD1 is a possible D gene (5 bases). Trimming shortened V by 1 base and J by 9 bases, and 16 bases separated the two germline ends. Germline V gene lookup returns CDR1 SGHTA and CDR2 FQGNSA. The CDR3 has 14 residues. The CDR3 DNA sequence: TGTGCCAGCAGCTTAGTAGTGGAGACAGATAGGCAGTACTTC. The encoded protein is CASSLVVETDRQYF. The full variable domain, with the rest looked up from reference TRBV7-2 and TRBJ2-7, is GAGVSQSPSNKVTEKGKDVELRCDPISGHTALYWYRQSLGQGLEFLIYFQGNSAPDKSGLPSDRFSAERTGGSVSTLTIQRTQQEDSAVYLCASSLVVETDRQYFGPGTRLTVT.

Only a few counts were recorded for this clonotype. The CDR3 sequence: CSASPLLAGAGYEQYF. The CDR3 DNA is TGCAGTGCTAGCCCCCTACTAGCGGGAGCTGGCTACGAGCAGTACTTC. This chain joins TRBV20-1 and TRBJ2-7; 11 nucleotides align to TRBD2. This CDR3 is 16 amino acids long. The trim removed 3 bases at V and 3 bases at J, leaving 10 bases unmatched. Looked up from germline, CDR1 is DFQATT and CDR2 is SNEGSKA (reference sequence).

This clonotype was seen a few times. The chain combines TRBV12-3 or TRBV12-4 with TRBJ2-7, with TRBD1 matching over 8 bases. The CDR3 length is 13 residues. V shed 11 bases, J shed 5 bases, and the junction held 11 bases outside the gene matches. CDR3: CAGRGQGRDEQYF. CDR3 bases: TGTGCCGGCCGAGGACAGGGTAGGGACGAGCAGTACTTC.

This clonotype turned up a few times. The chain employs TRBV6-2 or TRBV6-3 and TRBJ2-6; the D is unclear. Germline lookup yields CDR1 MNHEY and CDR2 SVGEGT. The CDR3 sequence is 17 residues long. Trimming removed 6 bases from V and 0 bases from J, with 15 bases in between. As DNA, the CDR3 is TGTGCCAGCAGAAACCCCGAACAGTTCTCTGGGGCCAACGTCCTGACTTTC. This translates into CASRNPEQFSGANVLTF.

This clonotype was counted a few times. The chain carries TRBV13 and TRBJ2-5; 9 bases agree with TRBD2. This CDR3 has 16 residues. The germline CDR1 and CDR2 sequences are PRHDT and FYEKMQ (reference sequence). After removal of 5 bases from V and 11 bases from J, the junction contained 18 bases not matched to a gene. CDR3 loop: CASSQTGLAGHNEQYF. CDR3 in DNA: TGTGCCAGCAGCCAAACGGGGCTAGCGGGACACAATGAGCAGTACTTC.

A few counts support this clonotype. The rearrangement links TRBV5-1 to TRBJ2-1; the match to TRBD2 covers 8 bases. Per germline, CDR1 SGHRS and CDR2 YFSETQ. This CDR3 has 16 residues. Trimming cost V 7 bases and J 2 bases; bases outside gene matches: 11. The CDR3 DNA reads as TGCGCCAGCGGATCCGGGGCGGGAGGAACCTACAATGAGCAGTTCTTC. This sequence encodes CASGSGAGGTYNEQFF.

This clonotype was found a few times. The chain joins TRBV20-1 to TRBJ2-1; 7 bases align to TRBD1. The CDR3 length is 14 residues. CDR1 is DFQATT, CDR2 SNEGSKA, per germline (reference sequence). The ends lost 6 bases at V and 1 base at J; junction bases unmatched: 6. The CDR3 region is CSAPGQFSYNEQFF. The CDR3 DNA sequence: TGCAGTGCCCCGGGACAGTTTTCCTACAATGAGCAGTTCTTC.

This chain links TRBV11-2 with TRBJ2-3, with D possibly being TRBD2 (6 bases). The V end lost 5 bases, the J end lost 5 bases, and 17 bases lay between the germline ends. The CDR3 length is 15 residues. Germline V gives CDR1 SGHAT, CDR2 FQNNGV. The CDR3 bases are TGTGCCAGCAGCCCCGGGAGTACGGACGGAGATACGCAGTATTTT. Its protein is CASSPGSTDGDTQYF.

The V and J genes are TRBV10-2 and TRBJ2-5; D might be TRBD2 (6 bases). Between the trimmed V and J ends, which lost 4 bases and 5 bases, there was a span of 14 bases. The CDR3 is made up of 14 amino acids. Germline CDR1 WSHSY, CDR2 SAAADI. This CDR3 is CASSGRGIRETQYF. The CDR3 coding sequence is TGCGCCAGCAGTGGTCGGGGGATCCGGGAGACCCAGTACTTC.

This clonotype turned up a few times. The CDR3 nucleotides read TGTGCCAGCAGTTTTATTGGGGCGGATGGCTACACCTTC. It codes for CASSFIGADGYTF. The V gene is TRBV27, the J gene TRBJ1-2; TRBD1 is a possible D gene (5 bases). The CDR3 is 13 residues long. With 3 bases removed from V and 6 bases from J, the gap between germline ends came to 11 bases. Germline lookup yields CDR1 MNHEY and CDR2 SMNVEV (reference sequence).

This clonotype has a handful of counts. The chain has TRBV11-2 and TRBJ1-4, with a weak D call TRBD1 (5 bases). Germline V CDR1 and CDR2: SGHAT, FQNNGV. This CDR3 is 14 amino acids long. V was trimmed by 5 bases and J by 7 bases, leaving 14 bases between them. Here the CDR3 reads CASSPGDLGEKLFF. The CDR3 nucleotides read TGTGCCAGCAGCCCCGGGGACTTGGGTGAAAAACTGTTTTTT.

CDR3 bases: TGTGCCAGCAGCGCTCGAGATTGGGACGAGCAGTACTTC. Translated, it gives CASSARDWDEQYF. J is TRBJ2-7 and V is TRBV11-2; D uncertain. The CDR3 loop spans 13 amino acids. Per germline, CDR1 SGHAT and CDR2 FQNNGV. V was shortened by 5 bases and J by 5 bases, with 13 bases between the two germline ends.